This TCR beta chain originates from a study of neurological immune-mediated disorders. Germline lookup yields CDR1 SQVTM and CDR2 ANQGSEA. The CDR3 is 15 residues long. V lost 3 bases to trimming and J lost 4 bases; unmatched junction nucleotides: 7. 5'RACE with 10-nucleotide random UMIs produced the cDNA. Every sequencing run produced over 170 million TCR-beta sequences that came from 15-18 subjects. TCRdb ran MiXCR on the 5' RACE reads and lists one entry per CDR3 protein. Here the sample spans 30,000 to 45,000 distinct CDR3 sequences, around a tenth being singletons. This TCR was sampled from a woman in her 30s with HTLV-1-associated myelopathy (HAM/TSP). Sequencing was carried out using PBMCs. The chain combines TRBV29-1 with TRBJ2-2; TRBD1 matches at 8 bases. Written as DNA, the CDR3 is TGCAGCGTTGACGGGCAGGGGGCCGGCACCGGGGAGCTGTTTTTT. This sequence encodes CSVDGQGAGTGELFF.